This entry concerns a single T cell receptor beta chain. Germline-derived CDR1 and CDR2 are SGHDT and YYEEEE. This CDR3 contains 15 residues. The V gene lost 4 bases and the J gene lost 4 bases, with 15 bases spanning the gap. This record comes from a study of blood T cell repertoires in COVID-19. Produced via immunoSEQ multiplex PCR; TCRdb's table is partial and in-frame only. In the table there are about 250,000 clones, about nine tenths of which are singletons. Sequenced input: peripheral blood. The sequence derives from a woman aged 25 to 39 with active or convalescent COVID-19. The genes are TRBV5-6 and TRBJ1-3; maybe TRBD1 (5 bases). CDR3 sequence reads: CASSRDYSTGNTIYF. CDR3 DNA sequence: TGTGCCAGCAGCAGGGACTACAGTACCGGAAACACCATATATTTT.